Sequencing of this T cell receptor beta chain was carried out in a study of regulatory T cells in long-lasting Graves disease. Study-wide results and caveats: Authors noted too few samples as a limitation. Newly diagnosed Graves' patients exceeded persistent ones in TCR diversity.

Deletions cut 3 bases from V and 9 bases from J, with 20 bases between. The CDR3 length is 15 residues. Germline V gives CDR1 LNHDA, CDR2 SQIVND (reference sequence). Time point here: newly diagnosed GD, antithyroid drugs for less than 3 months. Researchers made the TCR library from RNA that was extracted from PBMCs. The table lists this clonotype with many counts. Antigen unknown. Arm-PCR of CDR3 regions and iRepertoire HTBI primers were used to build TCR beta libraries. Original processing notes: Detected in the samples were some 68 TRBV and about 15 TRBJ segments. TCRdb re-called the multiplex PCR reads with MiXCR, one entry per CDR3 protein. Here the V and J calls rest on TCRdb's processing, not on the authors' analysis. This table has under 800,000 distinct CDR3 sequences, around 17% appearing once. These data were also reused for a study on T cells in Graves' hyperthyroidism and ophthalmopathy. This second study notes: The hyperthyroidism was newly diagnosed and had lasted under 2 months; the patients were aged 18 to 65.

The chain links TRBV19 to TRBJ2-5; tentative D call: TRBD1 (6 bases). The material was peripheral blood mononuclear cells (PBMCs), obtained at new diagnosis, from a patient treated with antithyroid drugs. The source is a woman aged 25 to 45 with Graves disease. CDR3 region: CASSMGAASEGAQYF. For the CDR3, the DNA is TGTGCCAGTAGTATGGGGGCGGCCTCTGAAGGGGCCCAGTACTTC.